This T cell receptor (beta chain) is from a study of metastatic and nonmetastatic thyroid tumors. Study as a whole: Comparison of repertoires was carried out across blood and tumor or nodule tissue from malignant and benign thyroid patients. Findings and limits, study-wide: Across blood and tumor, TCR beta diversity in malignant thyroid tumors was reportedly significantly higher than in benign nodules.

Authors' analysis steps: A papillary thyroid cancer distant-metastasis classifier was built from CDR3 differences across clinicopathological groups. TCRdb reanalyzed the PCR reads with MiXCR. Here the V and J calls rest on TCRdb's processing, not on the authors' analysis. This sample has 20,000 to 25,000 clones, with 15% found just once. Patients were all untreated before their thyroid surgery. The germline V gene encodes CDR1 MDHEN and CDR2 SYDVKM. Trimming removed 4 bases from V and 4 bases from J; junction bases left unmatched: 10. This CDR3 has 17 residues. In its sample, this clone was seen many times. Its antigen is undetermined.

The receptor comes from a female donor with papillary thyroid cancer or a benign thyroid nodule (not recorded which). Some clones in this sample may be carry-over from other donors' samples. The sequencing sample was made of blood. V gene TRBV28 combines with J gene TRBJ2-2; 9 positions agree with TRBD2. The CDR3 sequence: CASSSWGSGSSTGELFF. CDR3 nucleotides: TGTGCCAGCAGTTCCTGGGGTAGCGGGAGTAGCACCGGGGAGCTGTTTTTT.